The 14 T cell receptor beta chains below were found in one sample sequenced in a study of glioma-infiltrating T cells after dendritic cell vaccination. The data were produced by immunoSEQ multiplex PCR, yet TCRdb's version contains in-frame clones alone and is incomplete. Here the sample spans roughly 60,000 clones, about four fifths being singletons. Time point given: after dendritic cell vaccination, including at tumor progression/relapse. The sequencing here drew on blood, taken after dendritic cell vaccination. The receptors come from a human donor with glioblastoma.

The chain combines TRBV5-1 with TRBJ2-7; TRBD1 matches 7 bases. The CDR3 contains 16 residues. The germline V gene has CDR1 SGHRS and CDR2 YFSETQ. Trimming cost V 4 bases and J 3 bases; bases outside gene matches: 13. CDR3 coding DNA: TGCGCCAGCAGCCCCATGACCGGGACAGTCTTCTACGAGCAGTACTTC. The encoded protein is CASSPMTGTVFYEQYF.

In its sample, this clone was seen a few times. The CDR3 nucleotides read TGCGCCAGCAGTGGGGCTGGAACACAGAGCTACGAGCAGTACTTC. Translating it yields CASSGAGTQSYEQYF. V is TRBV10-1 and J is TRBJ2-7; D unresolved. The CDR3 is 15 amino acids. CDR1 is WNHNN and CDR2 is SYGVQD in the germline V gene (reference sequence). Trimming took off 4 bases at V and 3 bases at J, with 16 bases between the two ends.

This clone was detected only a few times. The chain combines TRBV9 with TRBJ1-6; no reliable D call. Germline V gene lookup returns CDR1 SGDLS and CDR2 YYNGEE. The CDR3 length is 15 residues. V lost 4 bases to trimming and J lost 7 bases, with 15 bases between them. CDR3 bases: TGTGCCAGCAGCTTTTCCGCGGGTGGGAATTCACCCCTCCACTTT. Translating it yields CASSFSAGGNSPLHF.

This clone appeared a single time. The chain carries TRBV4-3 and TRBJ2-3; D remains ambiguous. There are 12 residues in the CDR3. Germline values: CDR1 LGHNA, CDR2 YSLEER. V gave up 2 bases and J gave up 8 bases, with 8 bases separating them. CDR3 nucleotide sequence: TGCGCCAGCAGCCAATCGTTCGGTACGCAGTATTTT. Translated, it gives CASSQSFGTQYF.

The chain couples TRBV6-6 to TRBJ1-2; TRBD1 might be the D (5 bases). The CDR3 spans 15 residues. Trimming took 5 bases from V and 6 from J, leaving 19 bases between them. In germline, CDR1 is MNHNY, CDR2 SVGAGI (reference sequence). For the CDR3, the DNA is TGTGCCAGCAGTAAAACCGGGACTCAGCGGAATGGCTACACCTTC. This encodes CASSKTGTQRNGYTF.

This clone was seen only once. The CDR3 is CAWSRQGVDTEAFF. CDR3 bases: TGTGCCTGGAGTCGCCAAGGGGTAGACACTGAAGCTTTCTTT. The chain joins TRBV30 to TRBJ1-1, with D maybe TRBD1 (5 bases). V dropped 2 bases and J dropped 3 bases, with 13 bases sitting between them. The CDR3 sequence is 14 residues long. Germline V gene sequence: CDR1 GTSNPN, CDR2 SVGIG (reference sequence).

The chain carries TRBV6-1 and TRBJ1-5; D is ambiguous. The V end lost 6 bases, the J end lost 0 bases, and 12 bases lay between the germline ends. Germline CDR1 is MNHNS and CDR2 is SASEGT. The CDR3 consists of 15 residues. This CDR3 reads CASRISGDSNQPQHF. The CDR3 nucleotides read TGTGCCAGCAGGATATCGGGAGATAGCAATCAGCCCCAGCATTTT.

The chain uses TRBV14 and TRBJ2-1; D is uncertain. V dropped 4 bases and J dropped 2 bases, with 6 bases sitting between them. Per germline, CDR1 SGHDN and CDR2 FVKESK. The CDR3 has 13 amino acids. The CDR3 DNA reads TGTGCCAGCAGCCCCCGGGCCTACAATGAGCAGTTCTTC. It codes for CASSPRAYNEQFF.

This CDR3 reads CASSPLVGAKHEQYF. CDR3 DNA sequence: TGTGCCAGCAGCCCCCTGGTGGGGGCCAAACACGAGCAGTACTTC. The genes are TRBV7-9 and TRBJ2-7; tentatively, D is TRBD1 (6 bases). CDR3 length: 15 amino acids. CDR1 is SEHNR and CDR2 is FQNEAQ in the germline V gene (reference sequence). The V gene lost 5 bases and the J gene lost 5 bases, with 19 bases spanning the gap.

The chain uses TRBV11-3 and TRBJ1-1; a possible D gene is TRBD1 (5 bases). Germline CDR1 and CDR2: SGHNT and YENEEA. The V end lost 0 bases, the J end lost 7 bases, and 9 bases lay between the germline ends. The CDR3 has 13 residues. The CDR3, as DNA: TGTGCCAGCAGCTTAGAGGGGGGACTTGAAGCTTTCTTT. Translation: CASSLEGGLEAFF.

This sequence joins TRBV18 and TRBJ2-3; 10 nucleotides match TRBD2. The CDR3 extends over 17 amino acids. Trimming removed 6 bases from V and 1 base from J; junction bases left unmatched: 10. Germline V gives CDR1 KGHSH, CDR2 LQKENI. The CDR3, as DNA: TGTGCCAGCTCTCGAGAGGTAGCGGGGGGCGGCACAGATACGCAGTATTTT. It is translated as CASSREVAGGGTDTQYF.

The J gene is TRBJ2-7, the V gene TRBV6-5; D might be TRBD2 (6 bases). Trimming left V 2 bases short and J 1 base short, with 12 bases between. Germline CDR1 reads MNHEY; CDR2 reads SVGAGI. This CDR3 has 15 amino acids. The chain's CDR3 is CASSYRGLRSYEQYF. The CDR3 nucleotides are TGTGCCAGCAGTTACAGAGGACTACGATCCTACGAGCAGTACTTC.

This chain connects TRBV5-1 to TRBJ1-4, with D possibly matching TRBD1 (5 bases). The V end was cut by 0 bases, the J end by 11 bases, with 17 bases between. CDR1 is SGHRS and CDR2 is YFSETQ in the germline V gene. This CDR3 contains 15 residues. The CDR3 DNA is TGCGCCAGCAGCTTGGCCTTTTCAGGGTTTAGGAAACTGTTTTTT. This encodes CASSLAFSGFRKLFF.

Comment on this clone: The junction does not match germline at one end; this may be a read error. The rearrangement joins TRBV4-1 to TRBJ1-2; possible D gene TRBD1, 5 bases. From germline, CDR1 is MGHRA and CDR2 YSYEKL. This CDR3 has 15 amino acids. DNA of the CDR3: TGCGCCAGCAGTCAAGATGGGGGGGCTAACTATGGCTACACCTTC. Protein product: CASSQDGGANYGYTF.